This entry is about one TCR beta chain. Clones were read by immunoSEQ multiplex PCR, and TCRdb kept only the in-frame ones, dropping some. The sample has around 320,000 clones, about nine tenths seen once. The sample originates from a study of blood T cell repertoires in COVID-19. V gave up 3 bases and J gave up 5 bases, with 10 bases separating them. The CDR3 covers 13 residues. Germline V gene sequence: CDR1 SGHTA, CDR2 FQGNSA. This sequence originates from a woman in her 30s who had recovered from COVID-19. Sequenced sample: peripheral blood. This chain links TRBV7-2 with TRBJ2-5, with D unclear. Here the CDR3 reads CASSFPPAETQYF. CDR3 nucleotides: TGTGCCAGCAGCTTCCCCCCCGCGGAGACCCAGTACTTC.